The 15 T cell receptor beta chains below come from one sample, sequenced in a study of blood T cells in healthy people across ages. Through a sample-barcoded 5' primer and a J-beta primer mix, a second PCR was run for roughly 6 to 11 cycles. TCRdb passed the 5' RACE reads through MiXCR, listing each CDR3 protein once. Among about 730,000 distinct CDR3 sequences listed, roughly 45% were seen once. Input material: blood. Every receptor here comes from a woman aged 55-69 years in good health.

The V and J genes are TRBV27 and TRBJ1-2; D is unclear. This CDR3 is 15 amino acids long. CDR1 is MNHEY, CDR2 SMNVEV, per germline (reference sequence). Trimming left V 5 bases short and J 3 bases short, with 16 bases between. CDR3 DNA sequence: TGTGCCAGCAGTCCCCCCGGGAACCTCTACTATGGCTACACCTTC. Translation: CASSPPGNLYYGYTF.

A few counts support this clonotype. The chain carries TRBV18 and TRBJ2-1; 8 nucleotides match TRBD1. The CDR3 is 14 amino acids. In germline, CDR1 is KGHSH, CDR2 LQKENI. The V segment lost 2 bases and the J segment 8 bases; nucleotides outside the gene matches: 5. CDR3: CASSPGAGGDEQFF. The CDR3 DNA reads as TGTGCCAGCTCACCAGGGGCAGGGGGCGATGAGCAGTTCTTC.

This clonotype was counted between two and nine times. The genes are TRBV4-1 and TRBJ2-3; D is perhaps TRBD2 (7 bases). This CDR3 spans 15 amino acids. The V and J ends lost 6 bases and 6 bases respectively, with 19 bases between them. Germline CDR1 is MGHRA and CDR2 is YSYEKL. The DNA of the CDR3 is TGCGCCAGCAGGACGGCGGGGGCGGGGACCGATACGCAGTATTTT. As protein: CASRTAGAGTDTQYF.

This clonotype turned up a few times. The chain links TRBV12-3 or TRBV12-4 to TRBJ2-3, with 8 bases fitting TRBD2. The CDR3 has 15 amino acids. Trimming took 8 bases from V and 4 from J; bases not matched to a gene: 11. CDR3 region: CASPPGGLGADTQYF. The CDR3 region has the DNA TGTGCCAGCCCCCCGGGGGGGCTAGGAGCAGATACGCAGTATTTT.

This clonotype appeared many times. As DNA, the CDR3 is TGCAGCGTTGAAACAGGGGGAGAGACCCAGTACTTC. Amino acid sequence: CSVETGGETQYF. The V call is TRBV29-1, the J call TRBJ2-5; 8 bases align to TRBD1. The V segment lost 2 bases and the J segment 4 bases; nucleotides outside the gene matches: 0. Germline-derived CDR1 and CDR2 are SQVTM and ANQGSEA. The CDR3 is 12 amino acids.

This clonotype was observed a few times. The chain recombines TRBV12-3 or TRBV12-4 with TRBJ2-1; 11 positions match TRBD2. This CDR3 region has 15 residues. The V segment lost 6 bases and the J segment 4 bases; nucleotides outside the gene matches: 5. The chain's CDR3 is CASRRLAGIYNEQFF. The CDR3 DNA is TGTGCCAGCAGGAGACTAGCGGGGATATACAATGAGCAGTTCTTC.

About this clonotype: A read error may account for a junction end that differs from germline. The CDR3 nucleotides are TGCGCCAGCAGCCTTACCCCTCGGACAGCACAAGGGACCCAGTACTTC. Its protein product is CASSLTPRTAQGTQYF. The chain uses TRBV5-1 and TRBJ2-7; the D gene is possibly TRBD1 (6 bases). Near its end, the DNA agrees better with TRBJ2-5, so the J call may be wrong. CDR3 length equals 16 residues. The V gene's germline CDR1 is SGHRS and CDR2 YFSETQ.

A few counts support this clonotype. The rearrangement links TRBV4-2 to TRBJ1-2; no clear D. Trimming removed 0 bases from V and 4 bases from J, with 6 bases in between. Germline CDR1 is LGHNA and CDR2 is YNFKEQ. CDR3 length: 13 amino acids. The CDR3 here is CASSQDQGYGYTF. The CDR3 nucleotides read TGTGCCAGCAGCCAAGACCAAGGCTATGGCTACACCTTC.

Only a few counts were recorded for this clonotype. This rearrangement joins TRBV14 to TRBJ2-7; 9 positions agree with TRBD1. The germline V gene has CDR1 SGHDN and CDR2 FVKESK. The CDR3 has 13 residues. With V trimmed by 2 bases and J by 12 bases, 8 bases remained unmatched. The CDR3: CASSQNTGGRLYF. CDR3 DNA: TGTGCCAGCAGCCAAAATACAGGGGGCAGGCTGTACTTC.

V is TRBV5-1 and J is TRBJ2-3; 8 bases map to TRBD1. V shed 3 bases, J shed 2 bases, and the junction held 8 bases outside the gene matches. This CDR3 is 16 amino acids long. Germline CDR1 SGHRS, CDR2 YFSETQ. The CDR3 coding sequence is TGCGCCAGCAGCTGGGGAATGACAGGGGCCACAGATACGCAGTATTTT. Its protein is CASSWGMTGATDTQYF.

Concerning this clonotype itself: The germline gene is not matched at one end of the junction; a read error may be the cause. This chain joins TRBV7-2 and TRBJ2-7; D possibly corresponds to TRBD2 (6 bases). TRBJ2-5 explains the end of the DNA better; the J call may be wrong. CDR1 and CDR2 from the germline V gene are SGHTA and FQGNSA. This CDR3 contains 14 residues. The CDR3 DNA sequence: TGTGCCAACAGCCTGACTAGGGGCATAGAGACCCAGTACTTC. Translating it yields CANSLTRGIETQYF.

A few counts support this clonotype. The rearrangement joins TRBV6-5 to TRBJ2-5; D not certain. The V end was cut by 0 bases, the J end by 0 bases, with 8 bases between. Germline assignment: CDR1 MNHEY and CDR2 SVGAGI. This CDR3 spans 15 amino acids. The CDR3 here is CASSYSSTHQETQYF. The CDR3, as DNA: TGTGCCAGCAGTTACTCCTCCACGCACCAAGAGACCCAGTACTTC.

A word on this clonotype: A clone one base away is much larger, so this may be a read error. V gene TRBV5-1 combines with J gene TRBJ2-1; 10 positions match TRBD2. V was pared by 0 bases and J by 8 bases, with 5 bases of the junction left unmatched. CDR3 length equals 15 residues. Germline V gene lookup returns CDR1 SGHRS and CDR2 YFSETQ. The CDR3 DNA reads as TGCGCCAGCAGCTTGGATGGGACTAGCGAGGATGAGCAGTTCTTC. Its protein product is CASSLDGTSEDEQFF.

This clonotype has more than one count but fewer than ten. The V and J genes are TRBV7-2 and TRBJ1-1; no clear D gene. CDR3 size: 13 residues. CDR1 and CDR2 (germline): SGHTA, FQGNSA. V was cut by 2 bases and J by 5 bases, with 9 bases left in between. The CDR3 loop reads CASSLQQRTEAFF. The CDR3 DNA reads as TGTGCCAGCAGCTTACAACAGAGGACTGAAGCTTTCTTT.

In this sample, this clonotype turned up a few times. The CDR3 region is CASSSYREHTDTQYF. The CDR3 DNA sequence: TGCGCCAGCAGCTCCTATAGGGAACACACAGATACGCAGTATTTT. V gene TRBV5-1 combines with J gene TRBJ2-3, with D hard to call. V gave up 3 bases and J gave up 2 bases, with 13 bases separating them. The germline V gene encodes CDR1 SGHRS and CDR2 YFSETQ. This CDR3 comprises 15 residues.